This is a list of T cell receptor beta chains from one sample in a study of T cell responses to AZD1222 COVID-19 vaccine. Some clones are missing from TCRdb's copy, which holds only in-frame ones; the method was immunoSEQ multiplex PCR. This sample carries fewer than 200,000 clones, about 86% of them seen once, and the ten largest clones take 11%. The input for sequencing was peripheral blood, taken 28 days after the second AZD1222 dose. Source of these receptors: an adult who received the AZD1222 COVID-19 vaccine. CDR3s include the opening cysteine and the closing phenylalanine or tryptophan. A D gene is named only where the DNA matches it firmly. A row's size may be missing; if present it is once, few, many or a size class.

few	TRBV18	TRBJ1-6	.	TGTGCCAGCTCACCAGGGCAGGGCCTTAGGGCCCTCCACTTT	CASSPGQGLRALHF
.	TRBV3-1/TRBV3-2	TRBJ2-7	.	TGTGCCAGCAGCCACGAGACTAACTACGAGCAGTACTTC	CASSHETNYEQYF
.	TRBV2	TRBJ1-4	.	TGTGCCAGCACGGGATACAGGGAATTGATTGAAAAACTGTTTTTT	CASTGYRELIEKLFF
.	TRBV5-1	TRBJ2-5	.	TGCGCCAGCAGCGGGTTGACTTACCAAGAGACCCAGTACTTC	CASSGLTYQETQYF
.	TRBV6-5	TRBJ2-4	.	TGTGCCAGCAGTATTACTGGAGCCAAAAACATTCAGTACTTC	CASSITGAKNIQYF
.	TRBV19	TRBJ2-1	.	TGTGCCAGTAGTATCGAAGGATTCTCCTACAATGAGCAGTTCTTC	CASSIEGFSYNEQFF
.	TRBV5-1	TRBJ1-2	TRBD1	TGCGCCAGCAGCCCAGGGGGGCAACTCTATGGCTACACCTTC	CASSPGGQLYGYTF
.	TRBV28	TRBJ2-7	TRBD1	TGTGCCAGCATCAGCACCGGGACAGGGTATAACGAGCAGTACTTC	CASISTGTGYNEQYF
once	TRBV4-2	TRBJ2-5	TRBD2	TGTGCCAGCAGCCTAAAGCGGGGGCCTCAAGAGACCCAGTACTTC	CASSLKRGPQETQYF
.	TRBV19	TRBJ1-6	TRBD1	TGTGCCAGTACCTCGGACAGGGGAGGTTCACCCCTCCACTTT	CASTSDRGGSPLHF
.	TRBV6-1	TRBJ2-7	.	TGTGCCAGCAGTGAAGGGCTGGCAGGCTACGAGCAGTACTTC	CASSEGLAGYEQYF
.	TRBV27	TRBJ2-7	TRBD1	TGTGCCAGACGATATAGGGGACAGCGTCCTTACGAGCAGTACTTC	CARRYRGQRPYEQYF
.	TRBV5-4	TRBJ2-7	TRBD1	TGTGCCAGCAGCCCCAGACAGGGGAGCTCCTACGAGCAGTACTTC	CASSPRQGSSYEQYF
once	TRBV5-1	TRBJ2-3	.	TGCGCCAGCAGACAGACACTTAGCACAGATACGCAGTATTTT	CASRQTLSTDTQYF
.	TRBV7-9	TRBJ2-2	.	TGTGCCAGCAGCTTTTTTACGAACACCGGGGAGCTGTTTTTT	CASSFFTNTGELFF
.	TRBV5-1	TRBJ2-3	.	TGCGCCAGCAGGAAGGAGACAGATACGCAGTATTTT	CASRKETDTQYF
.	TRBV10-3	TRBJ2-1	.	TGTGCCATCAGTGAGGAGGGGACCGTCATCTACAATGAGCAGTTCTTC	CAISEEGTVIYNEQFF
.	TRBV29-1	TRBJ2-6	TRBD1	TGCAGCGTTGGACAGGGGTTATCTGGGGCCAACGTCCTGACTTTC	CSVGQGLSGANVLTF
.	TRBV7-8	TRBJ2-3	TRBD2	TGTGCCAGCAGCTTAGACCTAGCGGGGGGAACAGATACGCAGTATTTT	CASSLDLAGGTDTQYF
.	TRBV6-5	TRBJ2-2	TRBD2	TGTGCCAGCAATCGACTAGCGGGGGGCACCGGGGAGCTGTTTTTT	CASNRLAGGTGELFF
.	TRBV7-2	TRBJ1-6	TRBD1	TGTGCCAGCAGCTTAGAGACAGGGCTTAATTCACCCCTCCACTTT	CASSLETGLNSPLHF
.	TRBV19	TRBJ2-1	TRBD2	TGTGCCAGTAGTATCGCGGGGGGACCGTACAATGAGCAGTTCTTC	CASSIAGGPYNEQFF
.	TRBV19	TRBJ1-5	.	TGTGCCAGTACCTTGACCCTTAGCAATCAGCCCCAGCATTTT	CASTLTLSNQPQHF
.	TRBV5-1	TRBJ2-7	TRBD2	TGCGCCAGCAGCTATAGACTAGCGGGGGGCGAGCAGTACTTC	CASSYRLAGGEQYF
.	TRBV5-1	TRBJ2-1	.	TGCGCCAGCAGCTTGGCTCCAGCGGATTTTGAGCAGTTCTTC	CASSLAPADFEQFF
.	TRBV6-5	TRBJ1-2	TRBD1	TGTGCCAGCAGTAACACAGGGGGCAACTATGGCTACACCTTC	CASSNTGGNYGYTF
.	TRBV19	TRBJ2-5	.	TGTGCCAGTAGTATGACCAGAGAAGAGACCCAGTACTTC	CASSMTREETQYF
.	TRBV15	TRBJ1-3	.	TGTGCCACCAGCAGAGATTTGGGGGCTGGAAACACCATATATTTT	CATSRDLGAGNTIYF
few	TRBV19	TRBJ2-7	.	TGTGCCAGTAGTATGGGGGTGTCCTCCTACGAGCAGTACTTC	CASSMGVSSYEQYF
.	TRBV9	TRBJ2-5	TRBD2	TGTGCCAGCAGCGTCGACCCCCGGGGGGGCCTCCAAGAGACCCAGTACTTC	CASSVDPRGGLQETQYF
.	TRBV4-2	TRBJ2-7	TRBD1	TGTGCCAGCAGCCAGGCGCCGACAGGGGCGATGAACGAGCAGTACTTC	CASSQAPTGAMNEQYF
.	TRBV9	TRBJ2-5	.	TGTGCCAGCAGCGCCCCCGGGCGCCGGGGAGAGACCCAGTACTTC	CASSAPGRRGETQYF
.	TRBV4-1	TRBJ2-3	TRBD2	TGCGCCAGCAGCCACCAAGCGGGGTTTATTGGAGATACGCAGTATTTT	CASSHQAGFIGDTQYF
few	TRBV5-1	TRBJ2-5	.	TGCGCCAGCAGCATGACCGCTGTGGGGGAGACCCAGTACTTC	CASSMTAVGETQYF
.	TRBV12-5	TRBJ1-5	.	TGTGCTAGTGGTAAGGACGCGGATCAGCCCCAGCATTTT	CASGKDADQPQHF
.	TRBV9	TRBJ2-7	TRBD2	TGTGCCAGCAGCGTAGGTTTAGCGGGGGGGCTCGACGAGCAGTACTTC	CASSVGLAGGLDEQYF
.	TRBV29-1	TRBJ1-5	TRBD1	TGCAGCGTTCAGACAGGGGGAAATCAGCCCCAGCATTTT	CSVQTGGNQPQHF
.	TRBV5-1	TRBJ2-3	TRBD2	TGCGCCAGCAGCTTATTTCGCGGGGGGAGCACAGATACGCAGTATTTT	CASSLFRGGSTDTQYF
.	TRBV2	TRBJ1-2	.	TGTGCCACCAAGACAGATGAGTATGGCTACACCTTC	CATKTDEYGYTF
.	TRBV12-3/TRBV12-4	TRBJ2-7	.	TGTGCCAGCACCCTGCACCAAGGGGAGCAGTACTTC	CASTLHQGEQYF
once	TRBV24-1	TRBJ2-1	.	TGTGCCACCAGTGATTCGGGGGTACAGGGAGACTACAATGAGCAGTTCTTC	CATSDSGVQGDYNEQFF